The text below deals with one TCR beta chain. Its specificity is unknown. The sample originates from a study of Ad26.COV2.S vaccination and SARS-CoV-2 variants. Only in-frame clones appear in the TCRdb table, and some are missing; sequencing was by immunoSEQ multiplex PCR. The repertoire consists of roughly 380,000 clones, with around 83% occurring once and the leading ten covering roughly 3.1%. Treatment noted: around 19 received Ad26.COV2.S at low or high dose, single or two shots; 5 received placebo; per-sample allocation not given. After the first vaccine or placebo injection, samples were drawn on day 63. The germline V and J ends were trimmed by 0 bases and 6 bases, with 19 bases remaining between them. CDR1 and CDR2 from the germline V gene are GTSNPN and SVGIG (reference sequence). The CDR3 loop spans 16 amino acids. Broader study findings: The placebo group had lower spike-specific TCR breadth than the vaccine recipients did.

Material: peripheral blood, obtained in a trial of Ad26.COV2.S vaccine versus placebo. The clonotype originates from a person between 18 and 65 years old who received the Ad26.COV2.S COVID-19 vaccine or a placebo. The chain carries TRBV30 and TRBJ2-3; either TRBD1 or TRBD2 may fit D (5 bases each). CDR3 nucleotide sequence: TGTGCCTGGAGTGTACTAAACAGGCCGGGGTCGGATACGCAGTATTTT. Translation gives CAWSVLNRPGSDTQYF. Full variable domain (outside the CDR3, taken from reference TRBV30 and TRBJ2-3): SQTIHQWPATLVQPVGSPLSLECTVEGTSNPNLYWYRQAAGRGLQLLFYSVGIGQISSEVPQNLSASRPQDRQFILSSKKLLLSDSGFYLCAWSVLNRPGSDTQYFGPGTRLTVL.